This T cell receptor (beta chain) appears in the sequencing data of a study of shared clonotypes between healthy human individuals. Findings of the study overall: Sequencing depth was expected to influence donor clonotype sharing.

The CDR3 extends over 14 amino acids. V lost 4 bases and J 0 bases, leaving 4 bases between the germline ends. In germline, CDR1 is MNHNY, CDR2 SVGAGI (reference sequence). Authors' analysis steps: ImmunoSEQ yielded junction-only sequences lacking quality scores, so filtering differed. Here immunoSEQ multiplex PCR was the method, and the copy in TCRdb shows in-frame clones only, minus some. V and J calls and clone size are those listed in that table; D and trimming were worked out from the DNA. Of over a million clones listed, approximately 96% were seen once; the top ten hold roughly 1.2%. A word on this clone: Its antigen remains unidentified.

This clonotype originated in a man in his thirties or forties in good health. The specimen was naive CD4+ T cells sorted from blood. Subset here: CD45RA+ positively selected. This chain connects TRBV6-6 to TRBJ2-6; no firm D call. CDR3 DNA: TGTGCCAGCAGTTCAAACTCTGGGGCCAACGTCCTGACTTTC. This gives the protein CASSSNSGANVLTF.